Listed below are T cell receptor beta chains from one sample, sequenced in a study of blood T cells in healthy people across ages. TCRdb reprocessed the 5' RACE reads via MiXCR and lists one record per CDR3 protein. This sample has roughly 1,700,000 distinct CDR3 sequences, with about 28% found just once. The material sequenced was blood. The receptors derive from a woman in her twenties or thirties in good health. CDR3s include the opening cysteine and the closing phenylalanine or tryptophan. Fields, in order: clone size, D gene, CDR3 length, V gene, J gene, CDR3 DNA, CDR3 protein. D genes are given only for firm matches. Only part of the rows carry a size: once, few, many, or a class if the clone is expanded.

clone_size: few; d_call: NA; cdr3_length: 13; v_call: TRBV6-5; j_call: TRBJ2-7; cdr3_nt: TGTGCCAGCAGGTCTCAGGGGAAGGACGAGCAGTACTTC; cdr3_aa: CASRSQGKDEQYF
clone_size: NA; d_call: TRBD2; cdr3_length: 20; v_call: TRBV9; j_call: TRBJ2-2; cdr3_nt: TGTGCCAGCAGCGATACTACCGAACTAGCGGGAGAGTCGAACACCGGGGAGCTGTTTTTT; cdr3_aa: CASSDTTELAGESNTGELFF
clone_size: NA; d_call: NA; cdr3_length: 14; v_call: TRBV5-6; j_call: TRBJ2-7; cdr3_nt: TGTGCCAGCAGTTCAACTAGGACCTACAATGAGCAGTACTTC; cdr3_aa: CASSSTRTYNEQYF
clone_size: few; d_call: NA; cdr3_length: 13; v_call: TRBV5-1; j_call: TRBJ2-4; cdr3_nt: TGCGCCAGCAGCCTGGGGGACAACAACATTCAGTACTTC; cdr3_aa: CASSLGDNNIQYF
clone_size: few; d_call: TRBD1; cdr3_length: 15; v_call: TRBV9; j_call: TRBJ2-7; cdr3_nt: TGTGCCAGCAGCCCCGGGACAGCTTCCACCTACGAGCAGTACTTC; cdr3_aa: CASSPGTASTYEQYF
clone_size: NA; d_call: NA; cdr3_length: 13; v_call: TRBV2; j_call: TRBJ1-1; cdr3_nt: TGTGCCAGCAAACGAGGGATGAACACTGAAGCTTTCTTT; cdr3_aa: CASKRGMNTEAFF
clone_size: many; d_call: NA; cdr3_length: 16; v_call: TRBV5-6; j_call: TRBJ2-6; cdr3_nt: TGTGCCAGCAGCTTGAAAAGGGGCGCTGGGGCCAACGTCCTGACTTTC; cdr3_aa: CASSLKRGAGANVLTF
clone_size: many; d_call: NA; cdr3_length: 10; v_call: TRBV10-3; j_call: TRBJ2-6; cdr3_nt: TGTGCCACTGGGGCCAACGTCCTGACTTTC; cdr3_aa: CATGANVLTF
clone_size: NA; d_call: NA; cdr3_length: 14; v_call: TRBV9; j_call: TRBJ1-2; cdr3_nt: TGTGCCAGCAGCGTAGACGGGGCGAGTGATGGCTACACCTTC; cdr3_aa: CASSVDGASDGYTF
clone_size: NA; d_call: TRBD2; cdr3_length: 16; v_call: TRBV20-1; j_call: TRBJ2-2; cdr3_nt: TGCAGTGCTAGAGATCGGACTAGCGGGAGCACCGGGGAGCTGTTTTTT; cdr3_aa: CSARDRTSGSTGELFF